These T cell receptor beta chains were read from a single sample in a study of shared clonotypes between healthy human individuals. The protocol was immunoSEQ multiplex PCR, while the TCRdb copy is restricted to in-frame clones and leaves out a portion. The sample includes around 1 million clones, 60% to 85% of them seen just once. Source material: memory CD4+ T cells sorted from blood. Receptor source: a man aged 18 to 30 in good health. The conserved cysteine and the conserved F or W are not part of the CDR3 here. Fields, in order: V gene, J gene, CDR3 protein.

v_gene: TRBV30
j_gene: TRBJ1-2
CDR3aa: AWSEPVQSYGYT

v_gene: TRBV5-8
j_gene: TRBJ2-7
CDR3aa: ASSPRDRALEQY

v_gene: TRBV7-9
j_gene: TRBJ1-2
CDR3aa: ASSSDRFLAGAYGYT

v_gene: TRBV27
j_gene: TRBJ1-6
CDR3aa: ASSPLRGNNSPLH

v_gene: TRBV9
j_gene: TRBJ1-6
CDR3aa: ASSVGAGDNSPLH

v_gene: TRBV6-5
j_gene: TRBJ2-2
CDR3aa: AGKMASVGGELF

v_gene: TRBV29-1
j_gene: TRBJ2-3
CDR3aa: SVRGSSTDTQY

v_gene: TRBV20-1
j_gene: TRBJ2-5
CDR3aa: SAVGAETQY

v_gene: TRBV10-3
j_gene: TRBJ2-5
CDR3aa: AIILFGHLRMRERETQY

v_gene: TRBV5-5
j_gene: TRBJ1-1
CDR3aa: ASSLAAASLTEAF

v_gene: TRBV6-1
j_gene: TRBJ2-7
CDR3aa: ASKLESGSFYEQY

v_gene: TRBV6-5
j_gene: TRBJ1-5
CDR3aa: ASSYSAGDRFQPQH